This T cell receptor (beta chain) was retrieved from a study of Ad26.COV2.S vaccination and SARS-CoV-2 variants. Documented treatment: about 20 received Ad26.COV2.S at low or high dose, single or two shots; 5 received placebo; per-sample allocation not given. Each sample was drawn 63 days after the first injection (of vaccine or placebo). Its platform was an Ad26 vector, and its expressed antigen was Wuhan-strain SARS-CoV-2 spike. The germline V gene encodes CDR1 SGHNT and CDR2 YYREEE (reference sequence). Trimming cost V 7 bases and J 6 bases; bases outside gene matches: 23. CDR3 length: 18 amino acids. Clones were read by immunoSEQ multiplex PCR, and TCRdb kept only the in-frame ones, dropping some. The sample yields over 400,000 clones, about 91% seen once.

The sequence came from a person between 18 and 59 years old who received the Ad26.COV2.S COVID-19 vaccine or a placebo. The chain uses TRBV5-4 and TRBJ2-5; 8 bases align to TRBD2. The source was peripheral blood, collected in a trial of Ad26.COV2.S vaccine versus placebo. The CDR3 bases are TGTGCCAGCTCCCCAGGCGTACGGGGGGGGATACCTCAACAGACCCAGTACTTC. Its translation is CASSPGVRGGIPQQTQYF. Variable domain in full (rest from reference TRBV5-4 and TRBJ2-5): ETGVTQSPTHLIKTRGQQVTLRCSSQSGHNTVSWYQQALGQGPQFIFQYYREEENGRGNFPPRFSGLQFPNYSSELNVNALELDDSALYLCASSPGVRGGIPQQTQYFGPGTRLLVL.